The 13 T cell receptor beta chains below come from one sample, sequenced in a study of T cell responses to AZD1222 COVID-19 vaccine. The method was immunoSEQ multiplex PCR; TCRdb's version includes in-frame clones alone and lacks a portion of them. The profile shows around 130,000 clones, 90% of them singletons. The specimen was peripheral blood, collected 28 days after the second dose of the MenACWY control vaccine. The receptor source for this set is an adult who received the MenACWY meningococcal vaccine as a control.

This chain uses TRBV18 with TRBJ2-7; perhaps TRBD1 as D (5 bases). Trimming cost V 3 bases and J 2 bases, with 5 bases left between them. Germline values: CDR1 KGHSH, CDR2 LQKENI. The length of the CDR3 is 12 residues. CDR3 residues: CASSPRAYEQYF. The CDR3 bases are TGTGCCAGCTCACCCAGGGCCTACGAGCAGTACTTC.

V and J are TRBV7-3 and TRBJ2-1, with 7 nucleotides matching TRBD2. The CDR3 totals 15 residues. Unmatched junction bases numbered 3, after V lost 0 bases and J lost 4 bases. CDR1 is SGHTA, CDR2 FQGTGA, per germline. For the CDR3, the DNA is TGTGCCAGCAGCTTAACGGGAGGGGAATACAATGAGCAGTTCTTC. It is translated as CASSLTGGEYNEQFF.

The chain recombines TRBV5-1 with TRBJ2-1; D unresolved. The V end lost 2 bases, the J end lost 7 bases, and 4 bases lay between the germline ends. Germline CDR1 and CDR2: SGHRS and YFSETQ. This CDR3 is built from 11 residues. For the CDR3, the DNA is TGCGCCAGCAGCTTTGGAAATGAGCAGTTCTTC. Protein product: CASSFGNEQFF.

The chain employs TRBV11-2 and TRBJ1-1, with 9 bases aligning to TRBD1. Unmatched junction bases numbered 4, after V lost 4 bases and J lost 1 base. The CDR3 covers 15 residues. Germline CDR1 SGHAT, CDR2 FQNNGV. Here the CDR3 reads CASSSRDRENTEAFF. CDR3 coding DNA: TGTGCCAGCAGCTCCCGGGACAGGGAGAACACTGAAGCTTTCTTT.

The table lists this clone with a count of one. In DNA, the CDR3 is TGTGCCAGCAGCTCACGACGGCCTAGCTGGAGCTACGAGCAGTACTTC. Its translation is CASSSRRPSWSYEQYF. The V gene is TRBV5-6, the J gene TRBJ2-7; a possible D gene is TRBD2 (5 bases). The germline V and J ends were trimmed by 3 bases and 3 bases, with 19 bases remaining between them. Germline V gives CDR1 SGHDT, CDR2 YYEEEE. This CDR3 is 16 amino acids long.

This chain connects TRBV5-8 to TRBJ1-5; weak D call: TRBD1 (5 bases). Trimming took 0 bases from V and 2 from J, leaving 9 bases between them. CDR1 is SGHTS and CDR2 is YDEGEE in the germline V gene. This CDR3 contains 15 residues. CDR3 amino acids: CASSLGGVGNQPQHF. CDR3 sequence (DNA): TGTGCCAGCAGCTTGGGGGGGGTGGGCAATCAGCCCCAGCATTTT.

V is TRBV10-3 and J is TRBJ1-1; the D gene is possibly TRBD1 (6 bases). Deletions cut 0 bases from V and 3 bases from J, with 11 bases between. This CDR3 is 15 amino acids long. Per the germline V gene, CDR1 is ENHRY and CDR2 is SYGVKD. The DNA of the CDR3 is TGTGCCATCAGTGAGTCCGAGACAGGTCACACTGAAGCTTTCTTT. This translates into CAISESETGHTEAFF.

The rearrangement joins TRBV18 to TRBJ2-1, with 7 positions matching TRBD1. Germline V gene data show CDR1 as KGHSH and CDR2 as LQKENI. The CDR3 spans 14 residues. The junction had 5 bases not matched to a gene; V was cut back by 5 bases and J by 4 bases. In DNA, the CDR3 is TGTGCCAGCTCAGCTTGGACAGGATACAATGAGCAGTTCTTC. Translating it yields CASSAWTGYNEQFF.

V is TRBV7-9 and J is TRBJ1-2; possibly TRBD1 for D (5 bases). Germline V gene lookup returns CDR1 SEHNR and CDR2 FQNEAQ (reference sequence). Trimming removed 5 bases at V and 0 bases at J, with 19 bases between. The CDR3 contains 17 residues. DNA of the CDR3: TGTGCCAGCAGCGCCGGGGCGACGCGGTTTTCTAACTATGGCTACACCTTC. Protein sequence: CASSAGATRFSNYGYTF. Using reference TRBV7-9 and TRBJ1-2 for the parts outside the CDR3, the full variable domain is DTGVSQNPRHKITKRGQNVTFRCDPISEHNRLYWYRQTLGQGPEFLTYFQNEAQLEKSRLLSDRFSAERPKGSFSTLEIQRTEQGDSAMYLCASSAGATRFSNYGYTFGSGTRLTVV.

CDR3 nucleotides: TGTGCCAGCAGCTTTGGTCAGGGCTTAAACGAGCAGTACTTC. Translated: CASSFGQGLNEQYF. The V call is TRBV7-9, the J call TRBJ2-7, with a possible D match to TRBD1 (5 bases). V lost 3 bases to trimming and J lost 5 bases, with 14 bases between them. The V gene's germline CDR1 is SEHNR and CDR2 FQNEAQ (reference sequence). The CDR3 length is 14 residues.

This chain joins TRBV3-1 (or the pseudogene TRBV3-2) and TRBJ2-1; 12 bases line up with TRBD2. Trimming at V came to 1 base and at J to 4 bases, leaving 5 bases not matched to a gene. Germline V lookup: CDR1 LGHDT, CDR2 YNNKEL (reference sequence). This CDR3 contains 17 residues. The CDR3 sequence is CASSQGQTSGRYNEQFF. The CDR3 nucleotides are TGTGCCAGCAGCCAAGGACAGACTAGCGGGAGATACAATGAGCAGTTCTTC.

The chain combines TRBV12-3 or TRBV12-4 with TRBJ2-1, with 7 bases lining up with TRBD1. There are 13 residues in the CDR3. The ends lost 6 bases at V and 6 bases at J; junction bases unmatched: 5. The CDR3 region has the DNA TGTGCCAGCAGCTCAAGGGGGCGCAATGAGCAGTTCTTC. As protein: CASSSRGRNEQFF.

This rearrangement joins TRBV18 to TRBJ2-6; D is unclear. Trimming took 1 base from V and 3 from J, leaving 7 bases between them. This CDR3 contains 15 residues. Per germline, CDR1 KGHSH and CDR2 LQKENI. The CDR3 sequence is CASSPQGNGANVLTF. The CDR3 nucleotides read TGTGCCAGCTCACCACAGGGTAATGGGGCCAACGTCCTGACTTTC.